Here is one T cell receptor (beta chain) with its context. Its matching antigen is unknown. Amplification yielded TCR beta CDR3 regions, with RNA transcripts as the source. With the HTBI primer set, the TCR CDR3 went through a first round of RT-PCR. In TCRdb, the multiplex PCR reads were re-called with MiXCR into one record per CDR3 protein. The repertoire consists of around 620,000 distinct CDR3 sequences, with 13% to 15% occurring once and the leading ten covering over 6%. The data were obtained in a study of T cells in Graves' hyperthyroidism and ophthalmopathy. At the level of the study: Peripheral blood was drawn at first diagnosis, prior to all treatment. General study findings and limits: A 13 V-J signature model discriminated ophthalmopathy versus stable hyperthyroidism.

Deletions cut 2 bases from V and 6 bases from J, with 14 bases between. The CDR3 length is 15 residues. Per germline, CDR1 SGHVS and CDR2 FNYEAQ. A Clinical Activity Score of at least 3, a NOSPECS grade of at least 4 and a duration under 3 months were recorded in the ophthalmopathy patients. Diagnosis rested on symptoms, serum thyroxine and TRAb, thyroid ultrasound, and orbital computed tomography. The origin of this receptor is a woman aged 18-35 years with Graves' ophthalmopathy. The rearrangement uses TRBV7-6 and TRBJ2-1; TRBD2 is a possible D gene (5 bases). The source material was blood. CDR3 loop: CASSLRAERVNEQFF. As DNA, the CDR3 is TGTGCCAGCAGCTTAAGAGCGGAGAGGGTCAATGAGCAGTTCTTC.